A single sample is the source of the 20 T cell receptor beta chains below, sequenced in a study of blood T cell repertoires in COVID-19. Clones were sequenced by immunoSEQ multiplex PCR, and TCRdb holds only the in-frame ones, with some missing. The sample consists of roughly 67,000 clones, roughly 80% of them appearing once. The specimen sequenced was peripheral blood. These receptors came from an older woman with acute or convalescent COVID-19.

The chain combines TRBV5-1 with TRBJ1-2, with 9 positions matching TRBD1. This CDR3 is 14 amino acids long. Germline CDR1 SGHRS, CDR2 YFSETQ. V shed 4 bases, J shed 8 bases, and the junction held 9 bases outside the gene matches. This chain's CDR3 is CASSPGTGMEGYTF. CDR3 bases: TGCGCCAGCAGCCCCGGGACAGGGATGGAAGGCTACACCTTC.

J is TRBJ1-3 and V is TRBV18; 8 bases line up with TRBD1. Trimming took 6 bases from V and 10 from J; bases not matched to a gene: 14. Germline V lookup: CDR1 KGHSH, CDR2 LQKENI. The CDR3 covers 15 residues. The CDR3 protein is CASSGETGASRTIYF. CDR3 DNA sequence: TGTGCCAGCTCGGGCGAGACAGGGGCCTCGCGTACCATATATTTT.

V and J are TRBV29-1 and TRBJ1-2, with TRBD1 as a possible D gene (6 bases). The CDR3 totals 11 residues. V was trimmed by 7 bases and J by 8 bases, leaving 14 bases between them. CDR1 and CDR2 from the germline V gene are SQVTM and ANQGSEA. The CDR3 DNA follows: TGCAGCGCCGAAACAGGGAACGGCTACACCTTC. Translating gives CSAETGNGYTF.

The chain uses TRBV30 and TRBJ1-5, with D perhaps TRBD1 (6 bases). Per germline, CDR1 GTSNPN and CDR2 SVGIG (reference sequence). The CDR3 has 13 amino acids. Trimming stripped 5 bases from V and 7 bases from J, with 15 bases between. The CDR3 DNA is TGTGCCTGGTCCCAGGGGTCGGGGCAGCCCCAGCATTTT. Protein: CAWSQGSGQPQHF.

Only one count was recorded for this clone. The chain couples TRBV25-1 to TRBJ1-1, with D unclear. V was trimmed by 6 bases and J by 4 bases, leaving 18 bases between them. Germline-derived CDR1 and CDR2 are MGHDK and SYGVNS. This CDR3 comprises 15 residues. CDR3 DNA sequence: TGTGCCAGCAGCCCCAGCCGAGCCGGGTTCACTGAAGCTTTCTTT. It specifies CASSPSRAGFTEAFF. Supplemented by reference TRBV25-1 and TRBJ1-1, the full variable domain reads EADIYQTPRYLVIGTGKKITLECSQTMGHDKMYWYQQDPGMELHLIHYSYGVNSTEKGDLSSESTVSRIRTEHFPLTLESARPSHTSQYLCASSPSRAGFTEAFFGQGTRLTVV.

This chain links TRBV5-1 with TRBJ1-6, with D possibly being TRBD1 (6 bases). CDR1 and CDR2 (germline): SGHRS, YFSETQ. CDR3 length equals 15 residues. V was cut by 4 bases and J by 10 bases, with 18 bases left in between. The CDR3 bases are TGCGCCAGCAGCCTTGGCGGGGGGCCGGTCTCACCCCTCCACTTT. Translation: CASSLGGGPVSPLHF.

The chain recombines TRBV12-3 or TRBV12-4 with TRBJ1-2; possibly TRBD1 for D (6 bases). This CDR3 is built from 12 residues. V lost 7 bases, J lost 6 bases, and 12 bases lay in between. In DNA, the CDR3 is TGTGCCAGCAATCTACAGGGCCATGGCTACACCTTC. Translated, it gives CASNLQGHGYTF.

CDR3 protein: CASSQDIPYEQYF. The CDR3 coding sequence is TGTGCCAGCAGCCAAGATATTCCTTACGAGCAGTACTTC. The chain couples TRBV3-1 (or the pseudogene TRBV3-2) to TRBJ2-7; D remains unclear. CDR3 size: 13 residues. Trimming stripped 0 bases from V and 4 bases from J, with 7 bases between. Germline CDR1 LGHDT, CDR2 YNNKEL (reference sequence).

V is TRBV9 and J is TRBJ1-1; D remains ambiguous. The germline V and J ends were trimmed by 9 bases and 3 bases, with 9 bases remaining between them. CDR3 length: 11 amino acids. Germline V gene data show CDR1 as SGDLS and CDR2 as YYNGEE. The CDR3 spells CAMGRDTEAFF. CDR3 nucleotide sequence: TGTGCCATGGGGAGGGACACTGAAGCTTTCTTT.

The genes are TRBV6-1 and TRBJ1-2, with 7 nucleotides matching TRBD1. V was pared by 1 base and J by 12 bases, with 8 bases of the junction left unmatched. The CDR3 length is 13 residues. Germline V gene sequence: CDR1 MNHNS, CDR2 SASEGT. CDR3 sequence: CASSEGQGSGHTF. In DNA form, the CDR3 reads TGTGCCAGCAGTGAAGGACAGGGAAGTGGTCACACCTTC.

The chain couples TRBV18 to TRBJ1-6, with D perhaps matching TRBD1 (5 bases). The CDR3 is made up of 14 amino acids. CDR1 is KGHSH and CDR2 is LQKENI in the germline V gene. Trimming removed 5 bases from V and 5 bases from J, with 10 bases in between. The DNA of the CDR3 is TGTGCCAGCTCAGCCGGACAAGATAATTCACCCCTCCACTTT. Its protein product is CASSAGQDNSPLHF. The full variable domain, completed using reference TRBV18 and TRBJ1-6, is NAGVMQNPRHLVRRRGQEARLRCSPMKGHSHVYWYRQLPEEGLKFMVYLQKENIIDESGMPKERFSAEFPKEGPSILRIQQVVRGDSAAYFCASSAGQDNSPLHFGNGTRLTVT.

CDR3 sequence (DNA): TGTGCCAGCAGTGAAGCCTTTTCTACCGGACAGGGGGGCAATGAGCAGTTCTTC. It encodes CASSEAFSTGQGGNEQFF. V is TRBV6-1 and J is TRBJ2-1, with 10 bases identical to TRBD1. The trim removed 0 bases at V and 6 bases at J, leaving 11 bases unmatched. Germline V gives CDR1 MNHNS, CDR2 SASEGT. The CDR3 spans 18 residues.

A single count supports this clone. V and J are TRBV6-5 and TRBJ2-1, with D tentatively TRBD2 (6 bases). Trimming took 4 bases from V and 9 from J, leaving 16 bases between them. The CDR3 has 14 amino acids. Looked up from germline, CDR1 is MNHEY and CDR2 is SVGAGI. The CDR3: CASSWGGRTSEQFF. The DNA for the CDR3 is TGTGCCAGCAGTTGGGGAGGACGAACAAGTGAGCAGTTCTTC.

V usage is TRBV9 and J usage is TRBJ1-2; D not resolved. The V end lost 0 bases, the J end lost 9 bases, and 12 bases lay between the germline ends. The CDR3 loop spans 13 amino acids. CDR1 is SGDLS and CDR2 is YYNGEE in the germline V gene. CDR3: CASSVGPVESYTF. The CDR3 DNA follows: TGTGCCAGCAGCGTAGGCCCAGTGGAGAGCTACACCTTC.

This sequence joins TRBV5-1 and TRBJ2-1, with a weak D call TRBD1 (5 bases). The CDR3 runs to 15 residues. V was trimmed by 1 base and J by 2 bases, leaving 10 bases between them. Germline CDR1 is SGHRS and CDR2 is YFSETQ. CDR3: CASSLRQLTYNEQFF. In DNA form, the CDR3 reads TGCGCCAGCAGCTTGAGACAGCTCACCTACAATGAGCAGTTCTTC.

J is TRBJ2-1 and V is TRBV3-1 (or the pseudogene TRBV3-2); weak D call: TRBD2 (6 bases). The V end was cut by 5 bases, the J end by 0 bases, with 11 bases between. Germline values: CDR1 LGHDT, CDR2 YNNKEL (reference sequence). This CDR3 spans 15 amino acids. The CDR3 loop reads CASSSDGSSYNEQFF. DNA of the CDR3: TGTGCCAGCAGCTCGGACGGGAGCTCCTACAATGAGCAGTTCTTC.

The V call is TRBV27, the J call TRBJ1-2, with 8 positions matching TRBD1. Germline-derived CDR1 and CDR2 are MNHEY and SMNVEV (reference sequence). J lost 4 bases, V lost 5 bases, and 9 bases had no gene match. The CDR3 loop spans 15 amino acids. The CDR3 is CASSLTQGESYGYTF. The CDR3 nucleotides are TGTGCCAGCAGTCTGACACAGGGGGAGTCCTATGGCTACACCTTC.

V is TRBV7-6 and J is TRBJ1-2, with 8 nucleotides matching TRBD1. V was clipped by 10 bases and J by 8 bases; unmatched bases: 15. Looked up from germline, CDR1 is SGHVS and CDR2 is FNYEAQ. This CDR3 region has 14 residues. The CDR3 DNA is TGTGCCATCGCGGGCCAGGGGGCGCCGGGAGGCTACACCTTC. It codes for CAIAGQGAPGGYTF.

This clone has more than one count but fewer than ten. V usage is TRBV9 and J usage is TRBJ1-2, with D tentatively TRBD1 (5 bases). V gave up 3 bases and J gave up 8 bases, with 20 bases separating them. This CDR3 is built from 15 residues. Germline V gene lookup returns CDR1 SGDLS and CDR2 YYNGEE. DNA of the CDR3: TGTGCCAGCAGCGCAGAAGGGGTCCTCCACCGCGGCTACACCTTC. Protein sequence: CASSAEGVLHRGYTF.

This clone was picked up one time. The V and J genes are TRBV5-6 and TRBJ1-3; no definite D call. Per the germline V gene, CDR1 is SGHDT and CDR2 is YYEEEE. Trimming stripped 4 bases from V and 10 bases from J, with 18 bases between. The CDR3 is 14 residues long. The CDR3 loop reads CASSPKDTRATIYF. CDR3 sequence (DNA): TGTGCCAGCAGCCCGAAGGATACTAGGGCGACCATATATTTT. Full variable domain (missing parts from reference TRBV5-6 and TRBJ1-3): DAGVTQSPTHLIKTRGQQVTLRCSPKSGHDTVSWYQQALGQGPQFIFQYYEEEERQRGNFPDRFSGHQFPNYSSELNVNALLLGDSALYLCASSPKDTRATIYFGEGSWLTVV.